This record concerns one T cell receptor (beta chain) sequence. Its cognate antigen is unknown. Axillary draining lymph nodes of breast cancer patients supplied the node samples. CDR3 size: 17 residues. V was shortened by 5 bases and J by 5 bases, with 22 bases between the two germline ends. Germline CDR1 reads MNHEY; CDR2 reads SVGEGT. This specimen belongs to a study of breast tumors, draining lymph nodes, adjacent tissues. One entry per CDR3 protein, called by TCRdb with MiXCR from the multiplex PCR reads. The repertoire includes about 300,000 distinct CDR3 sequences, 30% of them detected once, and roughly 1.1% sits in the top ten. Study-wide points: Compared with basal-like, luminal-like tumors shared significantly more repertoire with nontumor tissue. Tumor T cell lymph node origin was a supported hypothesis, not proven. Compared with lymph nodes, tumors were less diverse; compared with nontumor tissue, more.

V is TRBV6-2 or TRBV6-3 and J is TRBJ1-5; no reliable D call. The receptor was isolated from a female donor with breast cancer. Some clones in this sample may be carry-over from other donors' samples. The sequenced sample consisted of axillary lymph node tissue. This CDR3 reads CASSLSRINIKDQPQHF. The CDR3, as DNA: TGTGCCAGCAGTCTATCACGGATAAATATAAAGGATCAGCCCCAGCATTTT.